A selection of T cell receptor beta chains follows, all from one sample in a study of early T cells in non-severe SARS-CoV-2 infection. TCRdb reanalysed the 5' RACE reads using MiXCR and keeps one entry per CDR3 protein. Counted here are 66,000 or so distinct CDR3 sequences, roughly an eighth occurring once; the ten biggest clones make up roughly 8.3%. The source material was whole blood. These receptor sequences come from an adult who was a healthcare worker with PCR-confirmed SARS-CoV-2 infection or an uninfected control (not recorded which). Both conserved end residues are part of each CDR3. The order of the fields is clone size, J gene, D gene, V gene, CDR3 length, CDR3 protein, CDR3 DNA. A D gene is named only where the DNA matches it firmly. Size tells how often a clone was seen (once, few, many) or the class of an expanded clone, and some rows leave it out.

>many|TRBJ2-3|TRBD2|TRBV6-6|16
CASSPTSGTRTDTQYF
TGTGCCAGCAGCCCGACTAGCGGGACCCGCACAGATACGCAGTATTTT
>few|TRBJ1-2|TRBD1|TRBV20-1|12
CSAQDRENGYTF
TGCAGTGCTCAGGACAGGGAGAATGGCTACACCTTC
>few|TRBJ1-4|NA|TRBV2|14
CASSGVILGEKLFF
TGTGCCAGCAGTGGAGTGATTCTAGGGGAAAAACTGTTTTTT
>NA|TRBJ1-2|TRBD1|TRBV29-1|14
CSVARTGGAGGYTF
TGCAGCGTTGCCAGGACAGGGGGCGCCGGTGGCTACACCTTC
>NA|TRBJ2-5|NA|TRBV7-8|17
CASSSGTRGRGQETQYF
TGTGCCAGCAGCTCCGGGACCAGGGGTAGGGGCCAAGAGACCCAGTACTTC
>few|TRBJ2-7|TRBD1|TRBV28|12
CASWDRSYEQYF
TGTGCCAGTTGGGACAGATCCTACGAGCAGTACTTC
>many|TRBJ2-5|NA|TRBV9|15
CASSFTSSPAETQYF
TGTGCCAGCAGCTTTACTAGCTCGCCGGCAGAGACCCAGTACTTC
>NA|TRBJ1-1|NA|TRBV27|15
CASSLTAGGNTEAFF
TGTGCCAGCAGTCTCACAGCTGGGGGGAACACTGAAGCTTTCTTT
>many|TRBJ2-1|NA|TRBV2|14
CASMGRVSYNEQFF
TGTGCCAGCATGGGCCGTGTATCCTACAATGAGCAGTTCTTC
>many|TRBJ2-7|TRBD2|TRBV6-2/TRBV6-3|16
CASSGTSGRAGNEQYF
TGTGCCAGCAGCGGGACTAGCGGGAGGGCCGGAAACGAGCAGTACTTC
>many|TRBJ2-6|NA|TRBV9|20
CASSDYRESRGGSGANVLTF
TGTGCCAGCAGCGACTACAGGGAATCTAGAGGTGGCTCTGGGGCCAACGTCCTGACTTTC
>NA|TRBJ1-4|NA|TRBV12-3/TRBV12-4|13
CASSVSGVEKLYF
TGTGCCAGCAGTGTTTCAGGGGTTGAAAAACTGTATTTT
>few|TRBJ2-1|TRBD1|TRBV6-5|15
CASSWGQGARNEQFF
TGTGCCAGCAGCTGGGGACAGGGGGCTAGGAATGAGCAGTTCTTC
>NA|TRBJ2-1|TRBD1|TRBV9|15
CASSVMDRPYNEQFF
TGTGCCAGCAGCGTAATGGACAGGCCCTACAATGAGCAGTTCTTC
>NA|TRBJ1-6|NA|TRBV14|13
CASSQKVGSPLHF
TGTGCCAGCAGCCAAAAAGTGGGGTCACCCCTCCACTTT
>many|TRBJ1-1|NA|TRBV29-1|13
CSVAAGSNTEAFF
TGCAGCGTTGCGGCAGGGTCGAACACTGAAGCTTTCTTT
>NA|TRBJ2-3|TRBD2|TRBV6-1|14
CASSRGSRTDTQYF
TGTGCCAGCAGTCGCGGGAGTAGAACAGATACGCAGTATTTT
>NA|TRBJ2-1|TRBD2|TRBV12-3/TRBV12-4|14
CASSPRQAGVEQFF
TGTGCCAGCAGCCCGAGACAAGCGGGAGTTGAGCAGTTCTTC
>NA|TRBJ2-3|TRBD2|TRBV11-1|14
CASSLRERTDTQYF
TGTGCCAGCAGCTTGCGGGAGAGGACAGATACGCAGTATTTT
>few|TRBJ2-7|TRBD2|TRBV11-1|15
CASSLRTSGRPEQYF
TGTGCCAGCAGCTTACGGACGAGCGGGAGACCCGAGCAGTACTTC
>NA|TRBJ2-3|TRBD1|TRBV28|15
CASSAPGTGPDTQYF
TGTGCCAGCAGTGCCCCCGGGACAGGACCAGATACGCAGTATTTT
>NA|TRBJ2-2|TRBD2|TRBV9|15
CASSGGGRWAGELFF
TGTGCCAGCAGCGGTGGCGGGAGATGGGCCGGGGAGCTGTTTTTT
>NA|TRBJ1-6|TRBD1|TRBV5-1|14
CASSLDRGNSPLHF
TGCGCCAGCAGCCTGGACAGGGGAAATTCACCCCTCCACTTT
>few|TRBJ2-7|NA|TRBV6-6|12
CASMGLDSWQYF
TGTGCCAGCATGGGGTTAGACAGTTGGCAGTACTTC
>many|TRBJ2-2|TRBD1|TRBV7-3|17
CASSRERQGALGGELFF
TGTGCCAGCAGCCGCGAGAGACAGGGGGCGCTGGGCGGGGAGCTGTTTTTT
>few|TRBJ2-3|NA|TRBV28|12
CASSSADHTQYF
TGTGCCAGCAGTTCAGCAGATCATACGCAGTATTTT
>NA|TRBJ1-1|NA|TRBV5-6|11
CASSLRTEAFF
TGTGCCAGCAGCTTACGGACTGAAGCTTTCTTT
>NA|TRBJ2-7|TRBD1|TRBV5-4|13
CASSWDRGYEQYF
TGTGCCAGCAGCTGGGACAGGGGTTACGAGCAGTACTTC
>NA|TRBJ2-7|NA|TRBV29-1|13
CGVVGGKGDEQYF
TGCGGCGTTGTCGGGGGGAAGGGGGACGAGCAGTACTTC
>many|TRBJ2-1|TRBD2|TRBV6-4|16
CASSDAAGGPFGEQFF
TGTGCCAGCAGTGACGCGGCGGGAGGCCCCTTTGGTGAGCAGTTCTTC
>many|TRBJ1-2|NA|TRBV25-1|13
CASRRDQSYGYTF
TGTGCCAGCAGGAGGGACCAGAGCTATGGCTACACCTTC
>few|TRBJ2-3|TRBD2|TRBV11-3|17
CASSFSTGLAPTDTQYF
TGTGCCAGCAGCTTCTCCACCGGACTAGCTCCTACAGATACGCAGTATTTT
>NA|TRBJ2-1|NA|TRBV2|16
CVSIETQAGPYNEQFF
TGTGTCAGCATCGAGACTCAAGCGGGCCCCTACAATGAGCAGTTCTTC
>NA|TRBJ2-2|TRBD2|TRBV7-9|18
CASSLQRGGIANTGELFF
TGTGCCAGCAGCCTTCAGCGCGGGGGAATCGCGAACACCGGGGAGCTGTTTTTT
>few|TRBJ2-7|NA|TRBV6-1|14
CASSQSGTAGEQYF
TGTGCCAGCTCGCAGTCCGGGACGGCGGGGGAGCAGTACTTC
>few|TRBJ1-4|TRBD1|TRBV20-1|14
CSARNRGGHEKLFF
TGCAGTGCTAGGAACAGGGGTGGGCATGAAAAACTGTTTTTT
>NA|TRBJ1-1|NA|TRBV27|14
CASSLLGVSAEAFF
TGTGCCAGCAGTTTATTGGGGGTTAGCGCTGAAGCTTTCTTT
>many|TRBJ1-6|TRBD1|TRBV28|15
CASSGRDRENSPLHF
TGTGCCAGCAGTGGCCGGGACAGGGAAAATTCACCCCTCCACTTT
>NA|TRBJ1-2|NA|TRBV7-3|13
CASSLSSRRGYTF
TGTGCCAGCAGCTTAAGTAGCAGACGTGGCTACACCTTC
>NA|TRBJ2-2|TRBD2|TRBV2|18
CASSKVLAGAPNTGELFF
TGTGCCAGCAGTAAGGTTCTAGCGGGAGCCCCGAACACCGGGGAGCTGTTTTTT
>NA|TRBJ2-7|TRBD1|TRBV10-3|15
CAISATGTGGSEQYF
TGTGCCATCAGTGCGACCGGGACAGGAGGATCCGAGCAGTACTTC
>many|TRBJ2-1|NA|TRBV20-1|14
CSASGPNSYNEQFF
TGCAGTGCTAGCGGTCCCAACTCCTACAATGAGCAGTTCTTC
>few|TRBJ2-3|NA|TRBV29-1|14
CSTRLHPSTDTQYF
TGCAGCACCAGACTACATCCTAGCACAGATACGCAGTATTTT
>many|TRBJ2-7|NA|TRBV9|12
CASSVVEGEQYF
TGTGCCAGCAGCGTAGTCGAGGGAGAGCAGTACTTC
>NA|TRBJ2-5|NA|TRBV4-1|13
CASSQTGGETQYF
TGCGCCAGCAGCCAAACGGGTGGGGAGACCCAGTACTTC
>NA|TRBJ2-2|TRBD2|TRBV6-2/TRBV6-3|15
CASSLGRAYPGELFF
TGTGCCAGCAGTCTCGGGAGGGCATATCCCGGGGAGCTGTTTTTT
>few|TRBJ2-1|NA|TRBV25-1|12
CASSVTAVEQFF
TGTGCCAGCAGTGTGACTGCCGTGGAGCAGTTCTTC
>few|TRBJ1-2|NA|TRBV28|13
CASWAGVSYGYTF
TGTGCCTCATGGGCAGGGGTGAGCTATGGCTACACCTTC
>NA|TRBJ2-7|NA|TRBV10-1|15
CASSGTPGHPYEQYF
TGCGCCAGCAGTGGAACTCCGGGACATCCCTACGAGCAGTACTTC
>many|TRBJ2-3|TRBD2|TRBV7-3|16
CASSFGTSGTTDTQYF
TGTGCCAGCAGCTTCGGGACTAGCGGGACCACAGATACGCAGTATTTT
>NA|TRBJ1-1|NA|TRBV7-6|13
CASSLGQRAEAFF
TGTGCCAGCAGCTTAGGGCAACGGGCTGAAGCTTTCTTT
>NA|TRBJ2-7|NA|TRBV14|13
CASSQDSWGEQYF
TGTGCCAGCAGCCAAGATAGTTGGGGAGAGCAGTACTTC
>few|TRBJ1-2|NA|TRBV5-5|13
CASSLDRVYGYTF
TGTGCCAGCAGCTTGGACAGGGTGTATGGCTACACCTTC
>NA|TRBJ1-2|NA|TRBV28|11
CASSRNQGYTF
TGTGCCAGCAGCCGCAACCAAGGCTACACCTTC
>NA|TRBJ2-2|NA|TRBV27|15
CASSLYLGGTGELFF
TGTGCCAGCAGTTTATATCTGGGGGGCACCGGGGAGCTGTTTTTT
>NA|TRBJ2-2|NA|TRBV7-2|13
CASSLGLVGELFF
TGTGCCAGCAGCTTAGGACTAGTTGGGGAGCTGTTTTTT
>NA|TRBJ1-2|TRBD1|TRBV2|17
CASSEWTGGSPTYGYTF
TGTGCCAGCAGTGAATGGACAGGGGGCTCTCCTACCTATGGCTACACCTTC